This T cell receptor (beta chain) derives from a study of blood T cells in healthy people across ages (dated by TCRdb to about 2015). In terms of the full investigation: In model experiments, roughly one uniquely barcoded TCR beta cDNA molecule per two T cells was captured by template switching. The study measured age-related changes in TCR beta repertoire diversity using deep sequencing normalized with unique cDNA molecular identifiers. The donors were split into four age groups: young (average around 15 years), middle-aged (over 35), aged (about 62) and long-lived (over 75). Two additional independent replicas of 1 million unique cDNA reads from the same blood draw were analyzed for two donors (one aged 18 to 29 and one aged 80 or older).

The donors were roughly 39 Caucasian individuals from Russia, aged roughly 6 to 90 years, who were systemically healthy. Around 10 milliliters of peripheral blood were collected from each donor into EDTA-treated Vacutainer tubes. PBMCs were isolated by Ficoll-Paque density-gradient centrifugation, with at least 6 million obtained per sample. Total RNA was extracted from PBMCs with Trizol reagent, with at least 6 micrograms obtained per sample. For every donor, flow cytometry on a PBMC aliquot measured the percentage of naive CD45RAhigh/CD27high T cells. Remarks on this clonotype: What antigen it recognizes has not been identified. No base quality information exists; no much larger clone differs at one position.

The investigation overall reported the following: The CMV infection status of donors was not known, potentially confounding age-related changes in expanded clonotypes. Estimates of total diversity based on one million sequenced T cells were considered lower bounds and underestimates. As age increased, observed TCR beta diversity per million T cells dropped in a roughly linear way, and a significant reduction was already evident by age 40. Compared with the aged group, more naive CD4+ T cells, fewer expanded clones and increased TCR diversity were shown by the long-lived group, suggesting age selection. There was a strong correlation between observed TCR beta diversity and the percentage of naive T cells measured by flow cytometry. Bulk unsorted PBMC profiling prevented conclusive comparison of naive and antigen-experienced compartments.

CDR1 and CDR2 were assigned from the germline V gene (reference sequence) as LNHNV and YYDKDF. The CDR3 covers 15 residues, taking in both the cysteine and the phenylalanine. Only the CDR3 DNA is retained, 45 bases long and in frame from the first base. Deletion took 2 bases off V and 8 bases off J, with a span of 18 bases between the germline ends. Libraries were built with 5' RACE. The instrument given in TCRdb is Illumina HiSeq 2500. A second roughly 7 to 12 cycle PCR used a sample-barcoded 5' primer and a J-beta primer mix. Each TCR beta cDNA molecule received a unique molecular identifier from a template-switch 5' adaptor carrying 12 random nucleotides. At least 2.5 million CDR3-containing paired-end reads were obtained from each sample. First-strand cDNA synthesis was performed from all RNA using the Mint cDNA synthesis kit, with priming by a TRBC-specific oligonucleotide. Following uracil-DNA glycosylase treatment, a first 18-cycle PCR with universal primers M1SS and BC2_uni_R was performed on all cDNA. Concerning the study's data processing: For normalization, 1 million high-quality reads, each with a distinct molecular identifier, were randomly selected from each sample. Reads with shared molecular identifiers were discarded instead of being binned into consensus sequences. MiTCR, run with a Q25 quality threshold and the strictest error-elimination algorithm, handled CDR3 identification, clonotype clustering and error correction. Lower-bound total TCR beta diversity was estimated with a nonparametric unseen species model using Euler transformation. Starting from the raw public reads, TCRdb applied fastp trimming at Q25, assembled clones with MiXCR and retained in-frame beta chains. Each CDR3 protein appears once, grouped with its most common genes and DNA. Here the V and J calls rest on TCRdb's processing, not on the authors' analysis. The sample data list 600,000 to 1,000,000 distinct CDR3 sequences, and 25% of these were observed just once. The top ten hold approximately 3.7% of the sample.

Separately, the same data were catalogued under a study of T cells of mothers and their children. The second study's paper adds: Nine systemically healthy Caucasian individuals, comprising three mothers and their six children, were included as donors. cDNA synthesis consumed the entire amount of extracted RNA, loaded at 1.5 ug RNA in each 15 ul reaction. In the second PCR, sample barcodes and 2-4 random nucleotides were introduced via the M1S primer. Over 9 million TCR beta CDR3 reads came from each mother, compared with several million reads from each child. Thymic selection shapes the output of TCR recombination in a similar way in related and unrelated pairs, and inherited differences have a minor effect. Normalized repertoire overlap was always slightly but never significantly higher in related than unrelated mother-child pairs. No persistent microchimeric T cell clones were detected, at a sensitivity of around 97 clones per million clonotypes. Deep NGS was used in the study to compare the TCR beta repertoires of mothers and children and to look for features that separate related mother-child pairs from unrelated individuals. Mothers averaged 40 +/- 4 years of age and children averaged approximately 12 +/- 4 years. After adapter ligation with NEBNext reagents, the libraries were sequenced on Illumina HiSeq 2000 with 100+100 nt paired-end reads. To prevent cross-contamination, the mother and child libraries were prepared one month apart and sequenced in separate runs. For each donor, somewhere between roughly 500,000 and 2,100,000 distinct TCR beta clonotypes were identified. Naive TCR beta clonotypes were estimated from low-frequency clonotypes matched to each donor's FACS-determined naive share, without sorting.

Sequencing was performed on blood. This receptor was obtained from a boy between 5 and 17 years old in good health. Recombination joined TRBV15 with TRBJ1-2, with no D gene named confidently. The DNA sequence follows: TGTGCCACCAGCAGATCTTCGGCGCTCCCCTTCGGCTACACCTTC. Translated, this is CATSRSSALPFGYTF.